This T cell receptor (beta chain) comes out of a study of brain T cells in children with intractable seizures. Time point: blood from clinic visit 5 months post-surgery; TSC patient then seizure free. Sequencing was performed with immunoSEQ multiplex PCR; in TCRdb, only in-frame clones are kept and a portion is missing. The sample gives about 320,000 clones, approximately 93% of which show up once; 5.7% is in the top ten. The trim removed 2 bases at V and 2 bases at J, leaving 10 bases unmatched. The CDR3 sequence is 17 residues long. Looked up from germline, CDR1 is MNHNS and CDR2 is SASEGT. Sequencing was performed on peripheral blood, taken less than 6 months after surgery. The chain recombines TRBV6-1 with TRBJ2-7, with 9 bases aligning to TRBD1. This sequence was found in a boy younger than two with tuberous sclerosis and intractable seizures. CDR3 amino acids: CASSERDRVRKAYEQYF. The CDR3 DNA reads as TGTGCCAGCAGTGAAAGGGACAGGGTAAGGAAGGCCTACGAGCAGTACTTC.